This TCR beta chain was captured in a study of neoadjuvant anti-PD-1 for oral cavity cancer. Overall study results and limits: After neoadjuvant nivolumab, PBMC T cell clonality was significantly higher in non-responders than responders.

Generated by immunoSEQ multiplex PCR, the TCRdb table keeps only in-frame clones and is missing some. The sample contains more than 25,000 clones, about 80% of which appear only once. The germline V gene has CDR1 SGHTA and CDR2 FQGNSA. This CDR3 region has 16 residues. The J segment lost 2 bases and the V segment lost 5 bases, leaving 7 bases of the junction unmatched. Time point meaning: after neoadjuvant nivolumab, at surgical resection. Patients had newly diagnosed, untreated stage II-IVA oral cavity squamous cell carcinoma. With regard to this clone: The target antigen is unknown.

The chain employs TRBV7-2 and TRBJ2-3; 10 nucleotides agree with TRBD1. This sequence was found in a person between 40 and 80 years old with oral cavity squamous cell carcinoma. The sample in question was PBMCs, obtained after nivolumab (anti-PD-1) treatment. CDR3: CASSPGQGRLTDTQYF. In nucleotides, the CDR3 is TGTGCCAGCAGCCCGGGACAGGGGCGACTCACAGATACGCAGTATTTT.